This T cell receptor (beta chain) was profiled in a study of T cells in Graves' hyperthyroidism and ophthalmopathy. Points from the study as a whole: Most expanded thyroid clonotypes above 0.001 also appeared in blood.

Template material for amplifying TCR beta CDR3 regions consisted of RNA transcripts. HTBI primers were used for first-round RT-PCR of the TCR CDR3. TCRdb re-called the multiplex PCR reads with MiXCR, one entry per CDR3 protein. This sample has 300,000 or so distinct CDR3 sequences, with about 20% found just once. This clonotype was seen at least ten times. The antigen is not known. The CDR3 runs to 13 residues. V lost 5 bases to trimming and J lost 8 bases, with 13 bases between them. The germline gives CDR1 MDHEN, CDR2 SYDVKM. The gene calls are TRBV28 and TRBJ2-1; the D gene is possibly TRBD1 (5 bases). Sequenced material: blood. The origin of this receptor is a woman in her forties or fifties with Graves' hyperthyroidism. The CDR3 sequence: CASSNEWGHEQFF. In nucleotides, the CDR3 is TGTGCCAGCAGTAACGAATGGGGCCATGAGCAGTTCTTC. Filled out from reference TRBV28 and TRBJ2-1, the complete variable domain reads DVKVTQSSRYLVKRTGEKVFLECVQDMDHENMFWYRQDPGLGLRLIYFSYDVKMKEKGDIPEGYSVSREKKERFSLILESASTNQTSMYLCASSNEWGHEQFFGPGTRLTVL.